Listed here are 21 T cell receptor beta chains from one sample, sequenced in a study of shared clonotypes between healthy human individuals. Repertoires were generated with immunoSEQ multiplex PCR, while TCRdb's copy carries only in-frame clones and drops some. The table includes about 1.5 million clones, roughly 97% detected once. Sequencing was performed on naive CD4+ T cells sorted from blood. This sample's subset: CD45RA+ positively selected. All receptors come from a man aged 25 to 45 in good health.

The CDR3 sequence: CASTVGTNMNTEAFF. CDR3 sequence (DNA): TGTGCCAGCACGGTGGGCACGAACATGAACACTGAAGCTTTCTTT. This chain uses TRBV6-6 with TRBJ1-1; D ambiguous. There are 15 residues in the CDR3. V was pared by 7 bases and J by 0 bases, with 15 bases between. Germline lookup yields CDR1 MNHNY and CDR2 SVGAGI (reference sequence).

As concerns this clone: This sample includes further DNA sequences coding for the same CDR3. The V and J genes are TRBV20-1 and TRBJ2-7, with no clear D. This CDR3 comprises 9 residues. Per the germline V gene, CDR1 is DFQATT and CDR2 is SNEGSKA (reference sequence). Trimming pared 6 bases from V and 3 bases from J, leaving 3 bases between. In DNA form, the CDR3 reads TGCAGTGCCAACTACGAGCAGTACTTC. Its translation: CSANYEQYF.

The genes are TRBV10-3 and TRBJ2-7; a weak D match, TRBD2 (6 bases). The CDR3 covers 14 residues. Germline CDR1 is ENHRY and CDR2 is SYGVKD. Deletions cut 3 bases from V and 3 bases from J, with 12 bases between. The CDR3 here is CAISDSNGGYEQYF. CDR3 DNA: TGTGCCATCAGTGACAGTAACGGGGGCTACGAGCAGTACTTC.

The chain recombines TRBV5-1 with TRBJ2-7, with TRBD1 matching over 9 bases. Germline values: CDR1 SGHRS, CDR2 YFSETQ. This CDR3 comprises 17 residues. With V trimmed by 1 base and J by 1 base, 9 bases remained unmatched. The CDR3 region has the DNA TGCGCCAGCAGCTTGACTACTTTTGGGACAGGGTCCTACGAGCAGTACTTC. This translates into CASSLTTFGTGSYEQYF.

The CDR3 nucleotides read TGCAGCGTTGCTTGGGGGCTGGAGCAGCCCCAGCATTTT. This sequence encodes CSVAWGLEQPQHF. The rearrangement uses TRBV29-1 and TRBJ1-5; D perhaps matches TRBD1 (6 bases). CDR1 and CDR2 (germline): SQVTM, ANQGSEA. This CDR3 has 13 residues. Deletions cut 4 bases from V and 7 bases from J, with 14 bases between.

This rearrangement joins TRBV7-2 to TRBJ2-7; TRBD2 might be the D (6 bases). The CDR3 runs to 18 residues. Trimming left V 2 bases short and J 3 bases short, with 23 bases between. CDR1 and CDR2 from the germline V gene are SGHTA and FQGNSA. The CDR3 loop is CASSLIGAGRGSDYEQYF. In DNA form, the CDR3 reads TGTGCCAGCAGCTTAATTGGTGCGGGGCGCGGGTCAGACTACGAGCAGTACTTC.

This chain joins TRBV30 and TRBJ2-7; 9 bases map to TRBD2. V lost 6 bases to trimming and J lost 2 bases; unmatched junction nucleotides: 17. The CDR3 extends over 17 amino acids. Germline CDR1 is GTSNPN and CDR2 is SVGIG (reference sequence). The CDR3 here is CACRLGNPSGITYEQYF. The CDR3, as DNA: TGTGCCTGCAGGCTAGGAAACCCTAGCGGGATCACCTACGAGCAGTACTTC.

The DNA for the CDR3 is TGTGCCAGCAGCCATGGACGGTCCGGTCAGCCCCAGCATTTT. This codes for CASSHGRSGQPQHF. This chain uses TRBV5-6 with TRBJ1-5; D gene unclear. Germline loops: CDR1 SGHDT, CDR2 YYEEEE. Trimming took 4 bases from V and 6 from J, leaving 14 bases between them. CDR3 length equals 14 residues.

The chain links TRBV19 to TRBJ2-4; either TRBD1 or TRBD2 may supply D (5 bases each). With 3 bases removed from V and 13 bases from J, the gap between germline ends came to 16 bases. Germline CDR1 LNHDA, CDR2 SQIVND (reference sequence). CDR3 length equals 13 residues. For the CDR3, the DNA is TGTGCCAGTAGTATCTCCGGGACCCCGACGCAGTACTTC. Amino acid sequence: CASSISGTPTQYF.

The chain combines TRBV27 with TRBJ2-3, with 9 bases identical to TRBD2. V lost 5 bases, J lost 5 bases, and 2 bases stayed unmatched. Germline V gene sequence: CDR1 MNHEY, CDR2 SMNVEV (reference sequence). The CDR3 length is 13 residues. CDR3 in DNA: TGTGCCAGCAGTCCGACTAGCGGAGATACGCAGTATTTT. Translating gives CASSPTSGDTQYF.

The chain recombines TRBV2 with TRBJ1-1; D might be TRBD1 (5 bases). This CDR3 comprises 10 residues. Per the germline V gene, CDR1 is SNHLY and CDR2 is FYNNEI. The V end was cut by 8 bases, the J end by 10 bases, with 11 bases between. The DNA of the CDR3 is TGTGCCAGCGAGACAGCTTCAGCTTTCTTT. Amino acids: CASETASAFF. Full variable domain (remainder filled in from reference TRBV2 and TRBJ1-1): EPEVTQTPSHQVTQMGQEVILRCVPISNHLYFYWYRQILGQKVEFLVSFYNNEISEKSEIFDDQFSVERPDGSNFTLKIRSTKLEDSAMYFCASETASAFFGQGTRLTVV.

The rearrangement links TRBV25-1 to TRBJ1-5; 11 nucleotides line up with TRBD1. This CDR3 has 15 residues. Germline loops: CDR1 MGHDK, CDR2 SYGVNS. V shed 5 bases and J 6 bases; nucleotides not matched to a gene: 6. DNA for the CDR3: TGTGCCAGCAGTCCCGGACAGGGGGCTGCTCAGCCCCAGCATTTT. This translates into CASSPGQGAAQPQHF. Drawing the rest from reference TRBV25-1 and TRBJ1-5, the complete variable domain is EADIYQTPRYLVIGTGKKITLECSQTMGHDKMYWYQQDPGMELHLIHYSYGVNSTEKGDLSSESTVSRIRTEHFPLTLESARPSHTSQYLCASSPGQGAAQPQHFGDGTRLSIL.

The rearrangement links TRBV18 to TRBJ2-1; D is perhaps TRBD1 or TRBD2 (6 bases each). In germline, CDR1 is KGHSH, CDR2 LQKENI. The CDR3 loop spans 17 amino acids. Trimming cost V 3 bases and J 1 base, with 16 bases left between them. CDR3 loop: CASSPKIPGASYNEQFF. DNA for the CDR3: TGTGCCAGCTCACCTAAAATCCCGGGGGCTTCCTACAATGAGCAGTTCTTC.

The chain employs TRBV15 and TRBJ2-2; TRBD2 is a possible D gene (6 bases). Germline V gene sequence: CDR1 LNHNV, CDR2 YYDKDF (reference sequence). V lost 8 bases and J lost 3, with 13 bases in between. CDR3 length: 14 amino acids. The CDR3 DNA reads as TGTGCCACCTCCCGCGGAGGGCACACCGGGGAGCTGTTTTTT. It yields the protein CATSRGGHTGELFF.

The chain employs TRBV20-1 and TRBJ2-1; 9 bases line up with TRBD2. The CDR3 covers 11 residues. The ends lost 2 bases at V and 15 bases at J; junction bases unmatched: 5. Germline CDR1 and CDR2: DFQATT and SNEGSKA (reference sequence). The CDR3 DNA is TGCAGTGCTAGACCGAGGACTAGCGTGTTCTTC. Amino acids: CSARPRTSVFF.

This chain uses TRBV9 with TRBJ2-5, with 8 positions matching TRBD1. The CDR3 extends over 15 amino acids. With 4 bases clipped from V and 5 bases from J, the junction kept 10 bases outside the gene matches. The germline V gene encodes CDR1 SGDLS and CDR2 YYNGEE. The chain's CDR3 is CASSPRTGSSETQYF. CDR3 sequence (DNA): TGTGCCAGCAGCCCCCGGACAGGGAGTTCTGAGACCCAGTACTTC.

This rearrangement joins TRBV18 to TRBJ2-7, with TRBD1 matching over 10 bases. The CDR3 totals 15 residues. The junction had 8 bases not matched to a gene; V was cut back by 6 bases and J by 3 bases. Germline V gene data show CDR1 as KGHSH and CDR2 as LQKENI. The DNA of the CDR3 is TGTGCCAGCTCGGCCACGACAGGGGGCGGCTACGAGCAGTACTTC. This gives the protein CASSATTGGGYEQYF.

CDR3 protein: CASSFSLAKNIQYF. The CDR3, as DNA: TGTGCCAGCAGCTTCAGTCTAGCCAAAAACATTCAGTACTTC. The rearrangement joins TRBV11-2 to TRBJ2-4; D is unresolved. The CDR3 is 14 amino acids. Trimming left V 3 bases short and J 0 bases short, with 6 bases between. The germline CDR1 and CDR2 sequences are SGHAT and FQNNGV.

The V gene is TRBV5-1, the J gene TRBJ2-7; 12 nucleotides match TRBD2. V was clipped by 5 bases and J by 2 bases; unmatched bases: 14. The CDR3 is made up of 18 amino acids. Germline V lookup: CDR1 SGHRS, CDR2 YFSETQ. CDR3 residues: CASSGTHGTSGQPYEQYF. The CDR3 DNA reads as TGCGCCAGCAGTGGTACTCACGGGACTAGCGGGCAGCCCTACGAGCAGTACTTC.

The gene calls are TRBV6-6 and TRBJ2-4, with D perhaps TRBD1 (5 bases). With 9 bases removed from V and 2 bases from J, the gap between germline ends came to 11 bases. Per germline, CDR1 MNHNY and CDR2 SVGAGI (reference sequence). The CDR3 runs to 13 residues. The CDR3 loop is CASKGRPKNIQYF. The CDR3 DNA sequence: TGTGCCAGTAAGGGGCGGCCCAAAAACATTCAGTACTTC.

The chain is built from TRBV7-9 and TRBJ1-1, with unresolved D. This CDR3 region has 14 residues. The V end was cut by 2 bases, the J end by 2 bases, with 9 bases between. Germline-derived CDR1 and CDR2 are SEHNR and FQNEAQ (reference sequence). The CDR3 loop reads CASSLSSLNTEAFF. The CDR3 coding sequence is TGTGCCAGCAGCTTATCATCACTTAACACTGAAGCTTTCTTT.